This entry concerns a single TCR beta chain. Its antigen is undetermined. This sample was included in a study of cytomegalovirus exposure and HLA in healthy donors. Broader study findings: There were some V segments, including TRBV6-2 and TRBV6-3, excluded as indistinguishable.

The CDR3 contains 12 residues. The germline V gene has CDR1 MNHNS and CDR2 SASEGT. V lost 7 bases to trimming and J lost 9 bases, with 13 bases between them. The PCR contained 60 Vbeta and 13 Jbeta primers. Measured with immunoSEQ multiplex PCR; TCRdb has only the in-frame clones, and not every one. The sample lists 98,000 or so clones, approximately 80% occurring once. This chain joins TRBV6-1 and TRBJ2-1; TRBD2 is a possible D gene (6 bases). Sequenced: PBMCs. This clonotype was obtained from a female donor in good health and CMV-seronegative. This CDR3 reads CASTGERSEQFF. CDR3 nucleotides: TGTGCCAGCACGGGGGAGAGGAGTGAGCAGTTCTTC.